One and the same sample provided the 11 T cell receptor beta chains below, sequenced in a study of glioma-infiltrating T cells. Using RNA template, CDR3s of TCR alpha and beta were amplified with iRepertoire arm-PCR. In TCRdb, the multiplex PCR reads were re-called with MiXCR into one record per CDR3 protein. In the table there are over 15,000 distinct CDR3 sequences, roughly 60% of which are singletons. The sequenced material came from glioma tissue, nonneoplastic brain tissue, or PBMCs (not recorded which). Every receptor here comes from a human donor with low-grade glioma or glioblastoma, undergoing nonglioma brain surgery, or in good health (not recorded which).

This chain uses TRBV7-2 with TRBJ2-7; D gene unclear. The length of the CDR3 is 14 residues. Germline V gene data show CDR1 as SGHTA and CDR2 as FQGNSA. Deletions cut 4 bases from V and 3 bases from J, with 13 bases between. CDR3 residues: CASSSNLQVYEQYF. CDR3 DNA sequence: TGTGCCAGCAGCTCTAACCTTCAAGTCTACGAGCAGTACTTC.

This clonotype was detected once. The chain links TRBV7-2 to TRBJ2-7; TRBD1 agrees at 7 bases. The germline gives CDR1 SGHTA, CDR2 FQGNSA. V lost 7 bases and J lost 7; bases outside the gene matches: 13. The CDR3 length is 14 residues. CDR3 DNA sequence: TGTGCCAGCACCGCGACAGGGTTCCTCGATGAGCAGTACTTC. Translating it yields CASTATGFLDEQYF.

This clonotype is judged medium-sized. The chain has TRBV28 and TRBJ1-5; D is undetermined. CDR1 is MDHEN and CDR2 is SYDVKM in the germline V gene. The length of the CDR3 is 13 residues. V lost 6 bases and J 7 bases, leaving 13 bases between the germline ends. Here the CDR3 DNA reads TGTGCCAGCAGGGCAGAGGGCCGGCAGCCCCAGCATTTT. It encodes CASRAEGRQPQHF.

The chain uses TRBV5-4 and TRBJ1-1, with D possibly TRBD1 on 6 matching bases. The CDR3 has 14 amino acids. CDR1 and CDR2 (germline): SGHNT, YYREEE (reference sequence). The V end was cut by 0 bases, the J end by 5 bases, with 11 bases between. CDR3 residues: CASSLVQGGTEAFF. The CDR3 DNA is TGTGCCAGCAGCTTGGTTCAAGGGGGGACTGAAGCTTTCTTT.

The chain employs TRBV28 and TRBJ1-1; possible D gene TRBD1, 6 bases. V was shortened by 10 bases and J by 6 bases, with 24 bases between the two germline ends. Germline values: CDR1 MDHEN, CDR2 SYDVKM. This CDR3 spans 15 amino acids. The CDR3 loop reads CATQFTTGSMAEAFF. The CDR3 nucleotides read TGTGCCACCCAGTTTACGACAGGCTCAATGGCTGAAGCTTTCTTT.

Remarks on this clonotype: The conserved phenylalanine or tryptophan is not found at the CDR3 terminus, so this likely reflects a read error. The V call is TRBV7-2, the J call TRBJ2-3; 9 bases map to TRBD1. After removal of 6 bases from V and 3 bases from J, the junction contained 7 bases not matched to a gene. This CDR3 region has 15 residues. Looked up from germline, CDR1 is SGHTA and CDR2 is FQGNSA. The CDR3 nucleotides are TGTGCCAGCAGTCCTACAGGGGGCGAGACAGATACGCAGTATCTT. Residues: CASSPTGGETDTQYL.

This clonotype has a handful of counts. V usage is TRBV20-1 and J usage is TRBJ2-5; 8 bases are shared with TRBD1. The CDR3 sequence is 16 residues long. V gave up 6 bases and J gave up 0 bases; unmatched junction bases: 12. Germline V CDR1 and CDR2: DFQATT, SNEGSKA (reference sequence). The CDR3 here is CSAPTRQGTYQETQYF. Here the CDR3 DNA reads TGCAGTGCCCCCACCAGACAGGGGACTTACCAAGAGACCCAGTACTTC.

The chain links TRBV6-6 to TRBJ2-1; 10 positions match TRBD2. The germline V gene has CDR1 MNHNY and CDR2 SVGAGI (reference sequence). The trim removed 2 bases at V and 0 bases at J, leaving 4 bases unmatched. The CDR3 extends over 17 amino acids. The CDR3 sequence: CASSYPSSGSSYNEQFF. For the CDR3, the DNA is TGTGCCAGCAGTTACCCCTCTAGCGGGAGCTCCTACAATGAGCAGTTCTTC.

This clonotype was picked up many times. The V call is TRBV19, the J call TRBJ2-3, with no clear D. Trimming left V 6 bases short and J 0 bases short, with 10 bases between. Germline V gives CDR1 LNHDA, CDR2 SQIVND (reference sequence). The CDR3 has 14 residues. The CDR3 bases are TGTGCCAGTAGCGGGCGAATTAGCACAGATACGCAGTATTTT. Translating it yields CASSGRISTDTQYF.

The chain links TRBV6-5 to TRBJ1-1; D possibly corresponds to TRBD1 (5 bases). Trimming removed 2 bases at V and 11 bases at J, with 12 bases between. CDR1 is MNHEY and CDR2 is SVGAGI in the germline V gene. The CDR3 spans 12 residues. CDR3 loop: CASSYGALKAFF. CDR3 nucleotides: TGTGCCAGCAGTTACGGGGCGTTAAAGGCTTTCTTT.

This clonotype was observed at least ten times. The chain uses TRBV27 and TRBJ1-5, with 7 bases identical to TRBD1. The germline CDR1 and CDR2 sequences are MNHEY and SMNVEV (reference sequence). This CDR3 is built from 17 residues. V was clipped by 5 bases and J by 0 bases; unmatched bases: 10. Here the CDR3 reads CASSRQGVDNSNQPQHF. CDR3 sequence (DNA): TGTGCCAGCAGTCGGCAGGGGGTGGATAATAGCAATCAGCCCCAGCATTTT.